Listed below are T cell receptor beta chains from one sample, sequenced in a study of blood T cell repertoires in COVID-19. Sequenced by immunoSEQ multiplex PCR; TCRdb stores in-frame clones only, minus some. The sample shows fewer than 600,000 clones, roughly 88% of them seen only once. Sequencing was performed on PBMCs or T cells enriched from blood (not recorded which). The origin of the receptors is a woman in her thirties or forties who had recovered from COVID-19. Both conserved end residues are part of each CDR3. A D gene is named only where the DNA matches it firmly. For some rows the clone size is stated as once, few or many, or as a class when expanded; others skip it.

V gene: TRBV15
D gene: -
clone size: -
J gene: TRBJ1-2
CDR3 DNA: TGTGCCACCAGCAGTGATATAAACCGGATGGGCTCTAACTATGGCTACACCTTC
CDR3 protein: CATSSDINRMGSNYGYTF

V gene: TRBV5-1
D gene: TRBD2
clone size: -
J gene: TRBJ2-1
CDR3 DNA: TGCGCCAGCACCATGGGGGGGAGGGAAATCTTGCTAGGTGAGCAGTTCTTC
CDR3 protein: CASTMGGREILLGEQFF

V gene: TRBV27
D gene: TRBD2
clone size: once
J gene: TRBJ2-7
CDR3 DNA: TGTGCCAGCAGTTTAGTGGGAGGGCCCTACGAGCAGTACTTC
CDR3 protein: CASSLVGGPYEQYF

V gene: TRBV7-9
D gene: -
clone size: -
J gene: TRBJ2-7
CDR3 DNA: TGTGCCAGCAGCGTGCTGTTAGGACAGGGAGGGAACGAGCAGTACTTC
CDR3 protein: CASSVLLGQGGNEQYF

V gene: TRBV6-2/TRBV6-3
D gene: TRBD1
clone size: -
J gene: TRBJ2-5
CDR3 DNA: TGTGCCAGCAGTCGTTTCCGGGACAGGCAAGAGACCCAGTACTTC
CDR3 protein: CASSRFRDRQETQYF

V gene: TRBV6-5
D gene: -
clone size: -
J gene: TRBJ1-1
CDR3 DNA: TGTGCCAGCAGTTTCTCTGGGGCCAGGAACACTGAAGCTTTCTTT
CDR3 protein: CASSFSGARNTEAFF

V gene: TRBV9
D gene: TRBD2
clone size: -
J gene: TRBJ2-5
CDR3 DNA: TGTGCCAGCAGTCTTAGCGGGGCCCAAGAGACCCAGTACTTC
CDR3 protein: CASSLSGAQETQYF

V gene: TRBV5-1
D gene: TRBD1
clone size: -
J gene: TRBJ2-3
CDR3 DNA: TGCGCCAGCGAAGGGGGCCCCACAGATACGCAGTATTTT
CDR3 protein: CASEGGPTDTQYF

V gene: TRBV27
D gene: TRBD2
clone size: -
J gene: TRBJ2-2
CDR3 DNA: TGTGCCAGCAGTTTATCACGGCTAGCGGATTACACCGGGGAGCTGTTTTTT
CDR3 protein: CASSLSRLADYTGELFF

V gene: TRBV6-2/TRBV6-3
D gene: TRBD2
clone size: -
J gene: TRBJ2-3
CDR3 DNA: TGTGCCAGCAGTTACCGCGGCGGGAGGGCGGCAGATACGCAGTATTTT
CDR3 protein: CASSYRGGRAADTQYF

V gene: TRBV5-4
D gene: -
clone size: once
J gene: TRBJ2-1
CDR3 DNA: TGTGCCAGCAGCTTGGGCGTGGACACCTCCTACAATGAGCAGTTCTTC
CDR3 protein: CASSLGVDTSYNEQFF

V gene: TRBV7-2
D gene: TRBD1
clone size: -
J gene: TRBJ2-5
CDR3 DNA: TGTGCCAGCAGCTCAACGGGACAGCAAGAGACCCAGTACTTC
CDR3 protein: CASSSTGQQETQYF

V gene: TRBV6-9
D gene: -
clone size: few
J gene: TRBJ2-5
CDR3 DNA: TGTGCCAGCAATTTTTTTTGGAACAGAAAAGAGACCCAGTACTTC
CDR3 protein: CASNFFWNRKETQYF

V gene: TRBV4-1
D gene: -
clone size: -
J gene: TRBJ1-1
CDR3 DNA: TGCGCCAGCAGCCAAGATGCACTGATGAACACTGAAGCTTTCTTT
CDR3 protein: CASSQDALMNTEAFF

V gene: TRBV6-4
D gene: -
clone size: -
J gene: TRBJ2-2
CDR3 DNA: TGTGCCAGCAGTGCAGGGTACACCGGGGAGCTGTTTTTT
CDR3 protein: CASSAGYTGELFF

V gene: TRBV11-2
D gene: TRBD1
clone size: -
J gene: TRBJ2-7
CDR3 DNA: TGTGCCAGCAGCTTAGCGACAGGGCGCTCCTACGAGCAGTACTTC
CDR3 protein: CASSLATGRSYEQYF

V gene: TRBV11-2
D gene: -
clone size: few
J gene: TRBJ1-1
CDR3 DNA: TGTGCCAGCAGCTTAAGATTTGACAGCTCTGAAGCTTTCTTT
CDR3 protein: CASSLRFDSSEAFF

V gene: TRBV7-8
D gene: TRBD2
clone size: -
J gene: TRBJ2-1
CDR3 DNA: TGTGCCAGCAGCCTAAAAACGGGGGGAGAGTTCTTC
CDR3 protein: CASSLKTGGEFF

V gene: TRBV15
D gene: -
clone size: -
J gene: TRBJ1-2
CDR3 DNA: TGTGCCACCAGCAGAGTGTCAGGAGGTGGCTATGGCTACACCTTC
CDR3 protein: CATSRVSGGGYGYTF

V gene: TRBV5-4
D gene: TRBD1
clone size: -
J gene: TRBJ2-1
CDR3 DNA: TGTGCCAGCAGCCCGGGGACAGGGAGCCCCTACAATGAGCAGTTCTTC
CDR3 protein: CASSPGTGSPYNEQFF

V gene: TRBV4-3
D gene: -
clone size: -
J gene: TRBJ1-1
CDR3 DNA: TGCGCCAGCAGCCAAGATTATTCCGCTCCGGGGGCTTTCTTT
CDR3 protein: CASSQDYSAPGAFF

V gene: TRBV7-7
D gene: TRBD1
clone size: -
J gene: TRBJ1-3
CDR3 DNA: TGTGCCAGCAGCCCCGCCGGACAGGGAATATCTGGAAACACCATATATTTT
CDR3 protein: CASSPAGQGISGNTIYF